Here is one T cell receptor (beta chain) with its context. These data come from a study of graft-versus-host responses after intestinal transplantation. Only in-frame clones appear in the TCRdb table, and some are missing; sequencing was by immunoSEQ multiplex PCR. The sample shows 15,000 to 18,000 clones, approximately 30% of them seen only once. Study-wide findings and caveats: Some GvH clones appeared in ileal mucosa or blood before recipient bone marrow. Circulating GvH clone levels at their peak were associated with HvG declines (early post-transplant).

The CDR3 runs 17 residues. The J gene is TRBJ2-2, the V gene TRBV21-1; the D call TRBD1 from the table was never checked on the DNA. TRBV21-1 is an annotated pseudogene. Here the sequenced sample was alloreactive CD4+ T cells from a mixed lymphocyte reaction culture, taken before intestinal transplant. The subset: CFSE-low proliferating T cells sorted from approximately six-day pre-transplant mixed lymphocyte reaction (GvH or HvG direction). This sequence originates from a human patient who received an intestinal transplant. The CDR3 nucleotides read TGTGCCAGCAGCAAAGGTTACAGGGGGCGCATCACCGGGGAGCTGTTTTTT. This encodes CASSKGYRGRITGELFF.